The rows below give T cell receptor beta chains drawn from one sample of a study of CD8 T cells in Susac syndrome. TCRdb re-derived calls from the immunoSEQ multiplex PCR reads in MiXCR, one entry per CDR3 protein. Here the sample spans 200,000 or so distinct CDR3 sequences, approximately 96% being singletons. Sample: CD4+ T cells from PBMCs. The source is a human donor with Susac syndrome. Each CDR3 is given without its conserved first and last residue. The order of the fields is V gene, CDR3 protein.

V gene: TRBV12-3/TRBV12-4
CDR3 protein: ASSLEGELF

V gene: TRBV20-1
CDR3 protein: SARLAGGPTDTQY

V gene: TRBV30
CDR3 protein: AWSVRLRGRALYEQY

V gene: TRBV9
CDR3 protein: ASSALAGDNTGELF

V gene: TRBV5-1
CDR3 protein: ASSLWGGETTYEQY

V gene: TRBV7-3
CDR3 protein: ASSLRTSGLYNEQF

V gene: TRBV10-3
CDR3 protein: AISEVLGSNSPLH

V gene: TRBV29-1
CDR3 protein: SVEDGLATQY

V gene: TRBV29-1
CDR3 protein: SVEDWGPETQY

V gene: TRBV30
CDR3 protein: AWSVYSLSGSSYNSPLH

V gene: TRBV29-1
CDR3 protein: SVGGGGLGNQPQH

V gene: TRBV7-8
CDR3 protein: ASSLVQRGGPSYEQY

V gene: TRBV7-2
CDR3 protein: ASSWRGNTIY

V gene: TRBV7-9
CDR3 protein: ASSPRVGANVLT